These 21 T cell receptor beta chains were all obtained from the same sample, sequenced in a study of cytomegalovirus exposure and HLA in healthy donors. The protocol was immunoSEQ multiplex PCR, while the TCRdb copy is restricted to in-frame clones and leaves out a portion. The sample has roughly 250,000 clones; around 91% are singletons. Sequencing was done on a sample of PBMCs. All receptors come from a woman in her late teens or twenties in good health and CMV-seronegative.

The rearrangement uses TRBV9 and TRBJ1-6; no clear D. There are 15 residues in the CDR3. V lost 0 bases to trimming and J lost 6 bases, with 10 bases between them. In germline, CDR1 is SGDLS, CDR2 YYNGEE. The CDR3 region has the DNA TGTGCCAGCAGCGTAGGAGGAGTGGGTAATTCACCCCTCCACTTT. Amino acids: CASSVGGVGNSPLHF.

The V call is TRBV4-3, the J call TRBJ2-7, with TRBD2 matching 9 bases. Per the germline V gene, CDR1 is LGHNA and CDR2 is YSLEER. V was pared by 0 bases and J by 2 bases, with 5 bases of the junction left unmatched. This CDR3 is 16 amino acids long. CDR3 nucleotide sequence: TGCGCCAGCAGCCAAGAGTGGTCTAGCGGGACCTACGAGCAGTACTTC. It yields the protein CASSQEWSSGTYEQYF.

The chain carries TRBV15 and TRBJ2-1; 9 nucleotides align to TRBD2. J was trimmed by 2 bases and V by 4 bases; bases with no gene match: 3. Germline loops: CDR1 LNHNV, CDR2 YYDKDF (reference sequence). The CDR3 runs 15 residues. The CDR3 region is CATSTAGGAYNEQFF. The CDR3 nucleotides read TGTGCCACCAGCACAGCGGGGGGTGCCTACAATGAGCAGTTCTTC.

The J gene is TRBJ1-6, the V gene TRBV19; 8 bases align to TRBD1. V shed 0 bases, J shed 3 bases, and the junction held 4 bases outside the gene matches. CDR1 and CDR2 from the germline V gene are LNHDA and SQIVND (reference sequence). There are 17 residues in the CDR3. The CDR3 spells CASSIEDRGIYNSPLHF. CDR3 bases: TGTGCCAGTAGTATAGAAGACAGGGGTATCTATAATTCACCCCTCCACTTT. The full variable domain, in which reference TRBV19 and TRBJ1-6 provide the parts outside the CDR3, is DGGITQSPKYLFRKEGQNVTLSCEQNLNHDAMYWYRQDPGQGLRLIYYSQIVNDFQKGDIAEGYSVSREKKESFPLTVTSAQKNPTAFYLCASSIEDRGIYNSPLHFGNGTRLTVT.

V and J are TRBV15 and TRBJ2-3, with TRBD2 matching 9 bases. V was clipped by 1 base and J by 1 base; unmatched bases: 0. CDR1 is LNHNV and CDR2 is YYDKDF in the germline V gene (reference sequence). The CDR3 spans 15 residues. The CDR3 loop reads CATSRGTSGTDTQYF. Here the CDR3 DNA reads TGTGCCACCAGCAGAGGGACTAGCGGCACAGATACGCAGTATTTT.

The rearrangement uses TRBV23-1 and TRBJ1-2, with 8 nucleotides matching TRBD1. TRBV23-1 is marked as an open reading frame, function uncertain. The CDR3 sequence is 17 residues long. With V trimmed by 2 bases and J by 3 bases, 11 bases remained unmatched. CDR3 amino acids: CASSQRPLTDRDYGYTF. The CDR3 DNA reads TGCGCCAGCAGTCAACGACCACTGACGGACAGGGACTATGGCTACACCTTC.

The V call is TRBV5-1, the J call TRBJ2-5, with D perhaps matching TRBD2 (5 bases). Germline-derived CDR1 and CDR2 are SGHRS and YFSETQ. The CDR3 consists of 15 residues. V lost 0 bases, J lost 2 bases, and 11 bases lay in between. This CDR3 is CASSLEGGQQETQYF. The CDR3 nucleotides read TGCGCCAGCAGCTTGGAGGGCGGGCAACAAGAGACCCAGTACTTC.

This chain connects TRBV7-8 to TRBJ2-4; 10 nucleotides align to TRBD1. The germline CDR1 and CDR2 sequences are SGHVS and FQNEAQ. The CDR3 sequence is 18 residues long. Trimming cost V 1 base and J 0 bases; bases outside gene matches: 6. CDR3 in amino acids: CASSLVGGQGGAKNIQYF. The CDR3 bases are TGTGCCAGCAGCTTAGTAGGCGGACAGGGGGGAGCCAAAAACATTCAGTACTTC.

This clone was counted a few times. The chain carries TRBV19 and TRBJ1-4; D may be TRBD1 (5 bases). CDR1 is LNHDA, CDR2 SQIVND, per germline (reference sequence). Trimming removed 7 bases at V and 10 bases at J, with 7 bases between. The CDR3 has 10 amino acids. In nucleotides, the CDR3 is TGTGCCAGTACTAGGGGAAAACTGTTTTTT. This gives the protein CASTRGKLFF.

The V gene is TRBV10-1, the J gene TRBJ1-1, with D tentatively TRBD1 (6 bases). Germline V gene sequence: CDR1 WNHNN, CDR2 SYGVQD (reference sequence). The CDR3 totals 15 residues. Trimming removed 4 bases at V and 1 base at J, with 13 bases between. The CDR3 reads CASSGDKRPNTEAFF. CDR3 sequence (DNA): TGCGCCAGCAGTGGGGACAAAAGGCCGAACACTGAAGCTTTCTTT.

The DNA for the CDR3 is TGTGCCAGCAGTTTCTCGCGCTCTGGGGCCAACGTCCTGACTTTC. It is translated as CASSFSRSGANVLTF. The chain joins TRBV28 to TRBJ2-6, with unresolved D. V was pared by 3 bases and J by 0 bases, with 6 bases between. The CDR3 spans 15 residues. Germline CDR1 MDHEN, CDR2 SYDVKM.

V is TRBV6-1 and J is TRBJ1-1, with 8 bases matching TRBD1. V gave up 5 bases and J gave up 3 bases; unmatched junction bases: 8. The CDR3 extends over 15 amino acids. Germline lookup yields CDR1 MNHNS and CDR2 SASEGT. For the CDR3, the DNA is TGTGCCAGCAGTAACGCCGGACAGGGCGACACTGAAGCTTTCTTT. Residues: CASSNAGQGDTEAFF.

The chain employs TRBV19 and TRBJ2-1; tentative D call: TRBD1 (6 bases). Deletions cut 5 bases from V and 3 bases from J, with 17 bases between. Germline CDR1 reads LNHDA; CDR2 reads SQIVND (reference sequence). CDR3 length: 16 amino acids. The DNA of the CDR3 is TGTGCCAGTAGTGCCAACAGGGTCCCCTACTACAATGAGCAGTTCTTC. Translation: CASSANRVPYYNEQFF.

This clone showed up just once. The chain links TRBV7-6 to TRBJ1-5; the D is unclear. There are 14 residues in the CDR3. V gave up 1 base and J gave up 2 bases, with 6 bases separating them. CDR1 and CDR2 (germline): SGHVS, FNYEAQ. The CDR3 nucleotides read TGTGCCAGCAGCTTAGTTCCTGGCAATCAGCCCCAGCATTTT. It codes for CASSLVPGNQPQHF. The whole variable domain, filled in from reference TRBV7-6 and TRBJ1-5, reads GAGVSQSPRYKVTKRGQDVALRCDPISGHVSLYWYRQALGQGPEFLTYFNYEAQQDKSGLPNDRFSAERPEGSISTLTIQRTEQRDSAMYRCASSLVPGNQPQHFGDGTRLSIL.

The table lists this clone with a few counts. The rearrangement uses TRBV5-6 and TRBJ2-7; maybe TRBD2 (5 bases). The CDR3 length is 12 residues. Trimming shortened V by 1 base and J by 12 bases, and 14 bases separated the two germline ends. CDR1 and CDR2 (germline): SGHDT, YYEEEE. The CDR3 loop is CASSLRAGKRYV. The CDR3 DNA reads TGTGCCAGCAGCTTGCGGGCGGGTAAGCGGTACGTC.

The chain's CDR3 is CASSLAVSTDTQYF. CDR3 DNA sequence: TGTGCCAGCAGCTTGGCAGTCAGCACAGATACGCAGTATTTT. V gene TRBV11-3 combines with J gene TRBJ2-3; D remains ambiguous. CDR1 and CDR2 from the germline V gene are SGHNT and YENEEA. V was pared by 3 bases and J by 0 bases, with 7 bases between. The CDR3 length is 14 residues.

This chain uses TRBV4-1 with TRBJ2-3, with 13 bases identical to TRBD2. Germline V gives CDR1 MGHRA, CDR2 YSYEKL. V was pared by 1 base and J by 5 bases, with 9 bases of the junction left unmatched. This CDR3 comprises 18 residues. DNA for the CDR3: TGCGCCAGCAGCCAAGCGACTAGCGGGGGGTGGGTTGGAGATACGCAGTATTTT. Its protein product is CASSQATSGGWVGDTQYF.

The table lists this clone with a count of one. The gene calls are TRBV7-8 and TRBJ1-2, with a tentative D call TRBD1 (5 bases). Germline loops: CDR1 SGHVS, CDR2 FQNEAQ. This CDR3 spans 17 amino acids. The V gene lost 0 bases and the J gene lost 2 bases, with 16 bases spanning the gap. The CDR3 loop reads CASSLAQPLRGNYGYTF. The CDR3 DNA reads as TGTGCCAGCAGCTTAGCACAGCCCCTGCGGGGCAACTATGGCTACACCTTC.

The chain links TRBV6-6 to TRBJ2-7; a weak D match, TRBD1 (5 bases). V lost 2 bases, J lost 5 bases, and 10 bases lay in between. CDR3 size: 13 residues. Germline V gene sequence: CDR1 MNHNY, CDR2 SVGAGI (reference sequence). The DNA of the CDR3 is TGTGCCAGCAGTTACGGATGGGGCAACGAGCAGTACTTC. Its protein is CASSYGWGNEQYF.

The chain links TRBV12-2 to TRBJ2-5; the table calls TRBD2, which could not be checked here. TRBV12-2 is a known pseudogene. CDR3 size: 16 residues. The CDR3 nucleotides are TGTGCAAGTCGCTTAGTAAGGCGGCGGGGGGAAGAGACCCAGTACTTC. It encodes CASRLVRRRGEETQYF.

The chain combines TRBV4-1 with TRBJ2-2; D gene unclear. CDR3 length: 14 amino acids. Trimming removed 1 base at V and 5 bases at J, with 8 bases between. Germline values: CDR1 MGHRA, CDR2 YSYEKL. The CDR3 coding sequence is TGCGCCAGCAGCCAAGTCGGTGGTACCGGGGAGCTGTTTTTT. Translated, it gives CASSQVGGTGELFF.